This T cell receptor (beta chain) is from a study of cytomegalovirus exposure and HLA in healthy donors. J lost 5 bases, V lost 8 bases, and 4 bases had no gene match. The CDR3 is 12 residues long. Germline V gene lookup returns CDR1 LNHDA and CDR2 SQIVND (reference sequence). Assay used: immunoSEQ multiplex PCR; TCRdb lists only in-frame clones, some missing. The table shows 150,000 to 200,000 clones, with roughly 86% occurring only once. The chain employs TRBV19 and TRBJ2-5, with TRBD1 matching over 8 bases. The sequenced sample consisted of PBMCs. This receptor was obtained from a woman younger than 35 in good health and CMV-seropositive. The CDR3 here is CASSGGGETQYF. The DNA of the CDR3 is TGTGCCAGTTCAGGGGGCGGGGAGACCCAGTACTTC. Using reference TRBV19 and TRBJ2-5 for the parts outside the CDR3, the full variable domain is DGGITQSPKYLFRKEGQNVTLSCEQNLNHDAMYWYRQDPGQGLRLIYYSQIVNDFQKGDIAEGYSVSREKKESFPLTVTSAQKNPTAFYLCASSGGGETQYFGPGTRLLVL.